This TCR beta chain is drawn from a study of T cell changes during pregnancy in multiple sclerosis. Only in-frame clones appear in the TCRdb table, and some are missing; sequencing was by immunoSEQ multiplex PCR. Of 30,000 to 45,000 clones in the sample, around 92% are singletons; the top ten hold less than 1.5%. V shed 1 base and J 6 bases; nucleotides not matched to a gene: 10. The CDR3 runs to 16 residues. From germline, CDR1 is LNHNV and CDR2 YYDKDF (reference sequence). The source material was PBMCs (not recorded whether the cells were cultured). The receptor was derived from a female donor with multiple sclerosis, enrolled in a pregnancy study. The chain is built from TRBV15 and TRBJ2-7; 9 bases align to TRBD1. CDR3 protein: CATSRGPGQGSSEQYF. CDR3 bases: TGTGCCACCAGCAGAGGTCCGGGACAGGGTTCTTCCGAGCAGTACTTC.